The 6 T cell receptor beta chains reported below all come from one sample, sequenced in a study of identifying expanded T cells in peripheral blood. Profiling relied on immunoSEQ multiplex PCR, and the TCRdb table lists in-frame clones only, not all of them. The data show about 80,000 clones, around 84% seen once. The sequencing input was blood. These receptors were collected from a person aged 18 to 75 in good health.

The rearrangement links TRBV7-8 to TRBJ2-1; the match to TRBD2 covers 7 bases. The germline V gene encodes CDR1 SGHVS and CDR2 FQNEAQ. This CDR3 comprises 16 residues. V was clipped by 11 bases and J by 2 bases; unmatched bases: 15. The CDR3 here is CACQERQRDPYNEQFF. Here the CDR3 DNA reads TGTGCCTGCCAGGAAAGACAGCGGGACCCCTACAATGAGCAGTTCTTC.

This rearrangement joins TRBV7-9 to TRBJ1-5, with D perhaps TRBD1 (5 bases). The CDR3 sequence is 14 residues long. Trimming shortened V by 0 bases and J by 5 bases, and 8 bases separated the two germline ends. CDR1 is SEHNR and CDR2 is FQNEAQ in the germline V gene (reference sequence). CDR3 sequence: CASSLATGHQPQHF. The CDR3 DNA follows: TGTGCCAGCAGCTTAGCAACAGGACATCAGCCCCAGCATTTT.

The CDR3 DNA follows: TGTGCCAGCAGTAGGCAGGGGGCATACACTGAAGCTTTCTTT. This translates into CASSRQGAYTEAFF. The chain has TRBV5-5 and TRBJ1-1; 8 positions match TRBD1. V gave up 5 bases and J gave up 3 bases; unmatched junction bases: 6. Germline V gene lookup returns CDR1 SGHKS and CDR2 YYEKEE (reference sequence). The length of the CDR3 is 14 residues.

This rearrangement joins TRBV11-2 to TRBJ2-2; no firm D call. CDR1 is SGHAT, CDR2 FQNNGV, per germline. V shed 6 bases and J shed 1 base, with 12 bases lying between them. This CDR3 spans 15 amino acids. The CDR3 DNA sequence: TGTGCCAGCAGTCAGAGTGGGGTGAACACCGGGGAGCTGTTTTTT. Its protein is CASSQSGVNTGELFF.

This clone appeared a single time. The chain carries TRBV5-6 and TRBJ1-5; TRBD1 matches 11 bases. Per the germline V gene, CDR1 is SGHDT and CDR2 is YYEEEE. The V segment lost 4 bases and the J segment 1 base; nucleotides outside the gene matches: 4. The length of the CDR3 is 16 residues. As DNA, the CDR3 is TGTGCCAGCAGCGGCCGGACAGGGGGCAGCAATCAGCCCCAGCATTTT. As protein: CASSGRTGGSNQPQHF.

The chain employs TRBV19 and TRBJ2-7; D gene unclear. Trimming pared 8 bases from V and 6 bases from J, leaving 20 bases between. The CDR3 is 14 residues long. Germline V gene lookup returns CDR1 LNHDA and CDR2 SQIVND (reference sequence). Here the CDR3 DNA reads TGTGCCAGTTCTTCCCAGGCCCAGGTGGGCGAGCAGTACTTC. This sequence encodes CASSSQAQVGEQYF.